Sequencing of this T cell receptor beta chain was carried out in a study of graft-versus-host responses after intestinal transplantation. Study overall: Every transplant recipient was induced with anti-thymocyte globulin, then maintained on tacrolimus and steroids for 2 to 3 years.

Using immunoSEQ multiplex PCR, the repertoire was profiled, and TCRdb retains in-frame clones only, with some absent. Of 96,000 or so clones in the sample, 92% were seen once. This CDR3 is 16 amino acids long. CDR1 is SGHVS, CDR2 FNYEAQ, per germline. J gave up 0 bases and V 5 bases, and 4 bases lay outside the gene matches. General observations from the study: The marrow of recipients harbored GvH clones, and ileum or blood showed some of them first. Subjects displaying graft-donor T cell macrochimerism possessed elevated graft-versus-host to host-versus-graft clonal ratios inside allografts.

To note about this clone: Its target is unknown.

The gene calls are TRBV7-6 and TRBJ2-3; 11 positions match TRBD2. The receptor was derived from a human donor who received an intestinal transplant. Sample: unstimulated CD4+ T cells sorted from spleen or lymph node cells, taken before intestinal transplant. The CDR3 nucleotides are TGTGCCAGCAGCACTAGGACTAGCGGGAGCACAGATACGCAGTATTTT. Translation gives CASSTRTSGSTDTQYF.